Each of the 31 T cell receptor beta chains below was sequenced from the same sample in a study of shared clonotypes between healthy human individuals. Sequencing was performed with immunoSEQ multiplex PCR; in TCRdb, only in-frame clones are kept and a portion is missing. The repertoire includes about 700,000 clones, about 74% of them detected once, and approximately 1.8% sits in the top ten. Source material: memory CD4+ T cells sorted from blood. Subset reported: CD45RA-negative fraction. These receptor sequences come from a woman younger than 45 in good health.

This chain uses TRBV29-1 with TRBJ2-3; TRBD1 agrees at 9 bases. Germline values: CDR1 SQVTM, CDR2 ANQGSEA. V trimming: 3 bases; J trimming: 7 bases; junction bases outside the gene matches: 5. The CDR3 has 13 amino acids. This CDR3 reads CSVDEQGAHTQYF. As DNA, the CDR3 is TGCAGCGTTGATGAACAGGGGGCCCATACGCAGTATTTT.

J is TRBJ2-5 and V is TRBV19; 9 bases are shared with TRBD1. Germline values: CDR1 LNHDA, CDR2 SQIVND (reference sequence). The CDR3 has 15 residues. Losses at the gene ends were 4 bases for V and 5 bases for J; bases not matched to a gene: 8. As DNA, the CDR3 is TGTGCCAGTAGTAGGGTCGGGACAGGGAGGGAGACCCAGTACTTC. Translation: CASSRVGTGRETQYF. Variable domain in full (rest from reference TRBV19 and TRBJ2-5): DGGITQSPKYLFRKEGQNVTLSCEQNLNHDAMYWYRQDPGQGLRLIYYSQIVNDFQKGDIAEGYSVSREKKESFPLTVTSAQKNPTAFYLCASSRVGTGRETQYFGPGTRLLVL.

V and J are TRBV29-1 and TRBJ2-2; D perhaps matches TRBD2 (6 bases). The CDR3 is made up of 14 amino acids. Trimming removed 7 bases at V and 5 bases at J, with 17 bases between. Germline CDR1 is SQVTM and CDR2 is ANQGSEA. The CDR3 protein is CSARVLAETGELFF. CDR3 DNA: TGCAGCGCGCGGGTTTTAGCGGAGACCGGGGAGCTGTTTTTT.

The gene calls are TRBV19 and TRBJ2-1; TRBD2 matches 13 bases. Per germline, CDR1 LNHDA and CDR2 SQIVND (reference sequence). CDR3 size: 17 residues. Unmatched junction bases numbered 11, after V lost 7 bases and J lost 5 bases. CDR3 nucleotide sequence: TGTGCCAGTACCTCACTCCCGGGACTAGCGGGAAACAATGAGCAGTTCTTC. Translating gives CASTSLPGLAGNNEQFF.

Details on this clone: It may be a read error: a sequence one base away is much more abundant. V gene TRBV2 combines with J gene TRBJ1-2; D not resolved. V shed 1 base and J shed 8 bases, with 5 bases lying between them. This CDR3 comprises 11 residues. CDR1 is SNHLY and CDR2 is FYNNEI in the germline V gene. CDR3 nucleotide sequence: TGTGCCAGCAGTGAAGGGTACGGCTACACCTTC. Amino acids: CASSEGYGYTF.

This clone was observed at least ten times. The rearrangement joins TRBV5-1 to TRBJ2-2; TRBD1 matches 8 bases. This CDR3 has 16 amino acids. CDR1 and CDR2 (germline): SGHRS, YFSETQ. V lost 2 bases, J lost 5 bases, and 8 bases stayed unmatched. The CDR3 DNA sequence: TGCGCCAGCAGCTTACTGACAGGGGCGCTGACCGGGGAGCTGTTTTTT. This gives the protein CASSLLTGALTGELFF.

The rearrangement links TRBV27 to TRBJ2-7; TRBD1 matches 7 bases. Germline-derived CDR1 and CDR2 are MNHEY and SMNVEV (reference sequence). This CDR3 has 12 residues. V lost 5 bases and J lost 6; bases outside the gene matches: 4. CDR3: CASSRTGAEQYF. The CDR3 DNA reads as TGTGCCAGCAGTAGGACAGGTGCCGAGCAGTACTTC.

CDR3 sequence (DNA): TGTGCCAGTAACTGGGGAGGGTCCTCTGGGGCCAACGTCCTGACTTTC. The encoded protein is CASNWGGSSGANVLTF. V usage is TRBV19 and J usage is TRBJ2-6; 7 bases are a match to TRBD2. Germline V gene sequence: CDR1 LNHDA, CDR2 SQIVND (reference sequence). V gave up 7 bases and J gave up 0 bases; unmatched junction bases: 6. The CDR3 spans 16 residues. The whole variable domain, remainder taken from reference TRBV19 and TRBJ2-6, is DGGITQSPKYLFRKEGQNVTLSCEQNLNHDAMYWYRQDPGQGLRLIYYSQIVNDFQKGDIAEGYSVSREKKESFPLTVTSAQKNPTAFYLCASNWGGSSGANVLTFGAGSRLTVL.

The V call is TRBV18, the J call TRBJ2-7; 9 nucleotides agree with TRBD1. The ends lost 4 bases at V and 0 bases at J; junction bases unmatched: 1. The CDR3 totals 14 residues. Germline V gene sequence: CDR1 KGHSH, CDR2 LQKENI. The CDR3, as DNA: TGTGCCAGCTCACGGACAGGGGACTCCTACGAGCAGTACTTC. Amino acid sequence: CASSRTGDSYEQYF.

This clone has at least ten counts. The V call is TRBV10-3, the J call TRBJ1-2; TRBD1 matches 7 bases. The CDR3 totals 16 residues. Germline V gene sequence: CDR1 ENHRY, CDR2 SYGVKD. After removal of 3 bases from V and 0 bases from J, the junction contained 7 bases not matched to a gene. The chain's CDR3 is CAISERTGLANYGYTF. CDR3 bases: TGTGCCATCAGTGAACGGACAGGTCTAGCTAACTATGGCTACACCTTC.

The V call is TRBV7-9, the J call TRBJ1-3; tentatively, D is TRBD1 (6 bases). The CDR3 is 16 amino acids. With 1 base removed from V and 1 base from J, the gap between germline ends came to 11 bases. Germline CDR1 and CDR2: SEHNR and FQNEAQ (reference sequence). The CDR3 is CASSLGARGSGNTIYF. CDR3 in DNA: TGTGCCAGCAGCTTAGGTGCCAGGGGATCTGGAAACACCATATATTTT.

This clone was seen once. The V call is TRBV5-1, the J call TRBJ2-1, with 9 bases that match TRBD1. The length of the CDR3 is 16 residues. CDR1 is SGHRS, CDR2 YFSETQ, per germline. The trim removed 5 bases at V and 5 bases at J, leaving 11 bases unmatched. DNA for the CDR3: TGCGCCAGCAGTTATTATCCGGGACAGGGCGACAATGAGCAGTTCTTC. The encoded protein is CASSYYPGQGDNEQFF.

This chain's CDR3 is CASSSRQAPLFYGYTF. CDR3 sequence (DNA): TGTGCCAGCAGCTCCAGACAGGCCCCGCTATTCTATGGCTACACCTTC. This chain joins TRBV27 and TRBJ1-2; maybe TRBD1 (6 bases). The V end was cut by 6 bases, the J end by 4 bases, with 21 bases between. The CDR3 spans 16 residues. CDR1 and CDR2 from the germline V gene are MNHEY and SMNVEV (reference sequence).

In its sample, this clone was seen a few times. Other DNA sequences of this sample code for an identical CDR3. This CDR3 is CASSPGTSGRRDTQYF. CDR3 DNA: TGTGCCAGCAGCCCGGGGACTAGCGGGAGGCGGGATACGCAGTATTTT. This chain joins TRBV27 and TRBJ2-3, with TRBD2 matching 15 bases. J was trimmed by 6 bases and V by 6 bases; bases with no gene match: 7. Germline lookup yields CDR1 MNHEY and CDR2 SMNVEV (reference sequence). CDR3 length: 16 amino acids.

The J gene is TRBJ2-7, the V gene TRBV5-4, with 13 bases fitting TRBD2. V shed 4 bases, J shed 3 bases, and the junction held 4 bases outside the gene matches. CDR1 SGHNT and CDR2 YYREEE come from the germline V gene (reference sequence). The CDR3 has 15 amino acids. The CDR3 sequence: CASSRLAGGSYEQYF. The CDR3 nucleotides read TGTGCCAGCAGCCGACTAGCGGGAGGAAGCTACGAGCAGTACTTC.

In its sample, this clone was seen a few times. This chain connects TRBV5-5 to TRBJ2-7; TRBD1 aligns across 8 bases. V shed 2 bases, J shed 2 bases, and the junction held 12 bases outside the gene matches. The germline V gene has CDR1 SGHKS and CDR2 YYEKEE (reference sequence). This CDR3 has 17 amino acids. CDR3 amino acids: CASSLVYRTGPPYEQYF. As DNA, the CDR3 is TGTGCCAGCAGCTTAGTGTATCGGACAGGGCCTCCCTACGAGCAGTACTTC.

This clone has just one count. This chain links TRBV7-7 with TRBJ2-1, with a weak D call TRBD1 (6 bases). Trimming took 4 bases from V and 5 from J, leaving 15 bases between them. There are 15 residues in the CDR3. Germline values: CDR1 SSHAT, CDR2 FNYEAQ (reference sequence). CDR3: CASSSDLGAHNEQFF. CDR3 sequence (DNA): TGTGCCAGCAGCTCCGACCTGGGGGCACACAATGAGCAGTTCTTC.

The chain has TRBV28 and TRBJ2-7, with D unresolved. This CDR3 is built from 12 residues. V shed 2 bases and J shed 3 bases, with 5 bases lying between them. The V gene's germline CDR1 is MDHEN and CDR2 SYDVKM. The DNA for the CDR3 is TGTGCCAGCAGTTTAACGGTCTACGAGCAGTACTTC. Translating gives CASSLTVYEQYF.

The V gene is TRBV5-4, the J gene TRBJ2-1; 9 bases align to TRBD1. This CDR3 contains 16 residues. V lost 1 base to trimming and J lost 10 bases; unmatched junction nucleotides: 12. Germline CDR1 is SGHNT and CDR2 is YYREEE (reference sequence). The CDR3, as DNA: TGTGCCAGCAGCTTGTTACGGAGGACAGGGGTGCTCGAGCAGTTCTTC. Translated: CASSLLRRTGVLEQFF.

This rearrangement joins TRBV7-2 to TRBJ2-7; D uncertain. The V and J ends lost 4 bases and 2 bases respectively, with 12 bases between them. Germline CDR1 reads SGHTA; CDR2 reads FQGNSA. The CDR3 sequence is 14 residues long. The CDR3 region is CASSSSGPAYEQYF. As DNA, the CDR3 is TGTGCCAGCAGCTCCTCAGGACCGGCCTACGAGCAGTACTTC.

This clone was observed a single time. The chain links TRBV19 to TRBJ2-7; 10 nucleotides line up with TRBD1. V dropped 3 bases and J dropped 7; count of bases not matched to a gene: 15. CDR3 length: 17 residues. Germline V CDR1 and CDR2: LNHDA, SQIVND (reference sequence). The CDR3 here is CASSIHPAGTGAGEQYF. CDR3 nucleotides: TGTGCCAGTAGTATCCACCCGGCCGGGACAGGGGCTGGGGAGCAGTACTTC. Combining the CDR3 with reference TRBV19 and TRBJ2-7 gives the whole variable domain DGGITQSPKYLFRKEGQNVTLSCEQNLNHDAMYWYRQDPGQGLRLIYYSQIVNDFQKGDIAEGYSVSREKKESFPLTVTSAQKNPTAFYLCASSIHPAGTGAGEQYFGPGTRLTVT.

The genes are TRBV9 and TRBJ2-7, with D perhaps TRBD2 (7 bases). Trimming left V 6 bases short and J 0 bases short, with 13 bases between. The CDR3 is made up of 14 amino acids. Germline V lookup: CDR1 SGDLS, CDR2 YYNGEE. The CDR3 region is CASTVGGPSYEQYF. DNA for the CDR3: TGTGCCAGCACCGTGGGGGGGCCCTCCTACGAGCAGTACTTC.

The sample holds a few counts of this clone. This chain uses TRBV19 with TRBJ1-2, with 11 bases that match TRBD1. Germline CDR1 and CDR2: LNHDA and SQIVND (reference sequence). The CDR3 length is 15 residues. V shed 7 bases and J 4 bases; nucleotides not matched to a gene: 8. CDR3 in amino acids: CASTPGTGGPYGYTF. For the CDR3, the DNA is TGTGCCAGTACCCCGGGGACAGGGGGTCCCTATGGCTACACCTTC. Based on the CDR3 plus reference TRBV19 and TRBJ1-2, the full variable domain is DGGITQSPKYLFRKEGQNVTLSCEQNLNHDAMYWYRQDPGQGLRLIYYSQIVNDFQKGDIAEGYSVSREKKESFPLTVTSAQKNPTAFYLCASTPGTGGPYGYTFGSGTRLTVV.

This chain joins TRBV9 and TRBJ1-4; D gene ambiguous. Deletions cut 2 bases from V and 7 bases from J, with 15 bases between. The CDR3 spans 15 residues. Per the germline V gene, CDR1 is SGDLS and CDR2 is YYNGEE. CDR3: CASSVQAVPGEKLFF. The DNA of the CDR3 is TGTGCCAGCAGCGTTCAGGCAGTCCCGGGTGAAAAACTGTTTTTT.

This clone was seen a handful of times. This sequence joins TRBV4-1 and TRBJ2-2, with a possible D match to TRBD2 (6 bases). Per germline, CDR1 MGHRA and CDR2 YSYEKL. V was clipped by 4 bases and J by 1 base, with 13 bases between them. The CDR3 runs 16 residues. Written as DNA, the CDR3 is TGCGCCAGCAGCCGATCCGGGACTGGGAACACCGGGGAGCTGTTTTTT. Protein: CASSRSGTGNTGELFF.

V gene TRBV6-6 combines with J gene TRBJ2-5; TRBD2 aligns across 7 bases. This CDR3 has 14 residues. Per the germline V gene, CDR1 is MNHNY and CDR2 is SVGAGI (reference sequence). J gave up 5 bases and V 6 bases, and 9 bases lay outside the gene matches. The CDR3, as DNA: TGTGCCAGCAGCTCTACTACTAGCGCTGAGACCCAGTACTTC. Protein: CASSSTTSAETQYF.

The chain couples TRBV19 to TRBJ2-3; D gene uncertain. CDR1 is LNHDA, CDR2 SQIVND, per germline (reference sequence). Between the trimmed V and J ends, which lost 8 bases and 2 bases, there was a span of 20 bases. The CDR3 spans 16 residues. CDR3 DNA: TGTGCCAGTGCCCGAAGAAGTATACTCCTCACAGATACGCAGTATTTT. It is translated as CASARRSILLTDTQYF.

This clone has a single count. This chain joins TRBV9 and TRBJ2-3, with D perhaps matching TRBD1 or TRBD2 (6 bases each). Germline values: CDR1 SGDLS, CDR2 YYNGEE. Trimming cost V 1 base and J 3 bases, with 18 bases left between them. The CDR3 totals 17 residues. The CDR3 loop is CASSVYGGRPITDTQYF. CDR3 nucleotides: TGTGCCAGCAGCGTATATGGGGGGCGACCTATAACAGATACGCAGTATTTT.

This chain joins TRBV15 and TRBJ2-7; tentative D call: TRBD1 (5 bases). With 3 bases removed from V and 3 bases from J, the gap between germline ends came to 9 bases. The CDR3 loop spans 13 amino acids. The V gene's germline CDR1 is LNHNV and CDR2 YYDKDF (reference sequence). The chain's CDR3 is CATSRDNHYEQYF. The CDR3 DNA sequence: TGTGCCACCAGCAGGGACAATCACTACGAGCAGTACTTC. Supplemented by reference TRBV15 and TRBJ2-7, the full variable domain reads DAMVIQNPRYQVTQFGKPVTLSCSQTLNHNVMYWYQQKSSQAPKLLFHYYDKDFNNEADTPDNFQSRRPNTSFCFLDIRSPGLGDTAMYLCATSRDNHYEQYFGPGTRLTVT.

This clone has just a few counts. The chain has TRBV29-1 and TRBJ2-3; D might be TRBD2 (5 bases). In germline, CDR1 is SQVTM, CDR2 ANQGSEA. This CDR3 is 12 amino acids long. Between the trimmed V and J ends, which lost 4 bases and 1 base, there was a span of 6 bases. The CDR3 here is CSVVSGTDTQYF. DNA for the CDR3: TGCAGCGTTGTTAGCGGCACAGATACGCAGTATTTT.

The genes are TRBV11-2 and TRBJ2-7; D possibly matches TRBD1 or TRBD2 (5 bases each). CDR1 and CDR2 (germline): SGHAT, FQNNGV. The CDR3 is made up of 14 amino acids. The germline V and J ends were trimmed by 4 bases and 7 bases, with 17 bases remaining between them. The CDR3 coding sequence is TGTGCCAGCAGCTCCCGGGACCGTTCTTTTGAGCAGTACTTC. Protein product: CASSSRDRSFEQYF.